This TCR beta chain was sequenced during a study of T cell responses to AZD1222 COVID-19 vaccine (dated by TCRdb to 2020 to 2023). The study in broad terms: Because spike-specific TCR depth and breadth did not differ between the two schedules, AZD1222 recipients who got a second dose at roughly 4 weeks were pooled with those who got a second dose at roughly 12 weeks. TCR sequencing covered roughly 230 trial participants: 207 given two doses of AZD1222 and some 25 given two doses of MenACWY control vaccine. Trial participants were enrolled by age into 18-55, 56-69 and 70-plus year subgroups, with approximately 160, 26 and 62 TCR-sequenced participants respectively. What the study reported, not specific to this receptor: Because no day 14 peak-response samples were available, the repertoires could be characterized only after the peak T cell response. Spike-specific TCR breadth and depth rose significantly after two AZD1222 doses compared with day 0 and with MenACWY recipients. Reportedly, close to half of the unique spike-specific TCRs recognized epitopes lying outside the regions that are mutated in the B.1.351 and B.1.1.7 variants. Conclusions about previously exposed vaccinees are limited, since just six AZD1222 recipients were seropositive for SARS-CoV-2 at baseline. Most participants were white British and females outnumbered males, and the authors suggested that clonal diversity may have been underestimated. The 56-69-year group was small, and its depth increase did not reach significance, likely because of low power. Vaccine-associated CD4 TCRs spanned the whole spike protein, with dominant responses in regions 160-218 and 743-854.

CDR1 and CDR2 (SGHRS, YFSETQ) derive from the germline V gene. From its cysteine to its phenylalanine, the CDR3 spans 14 amino acids. The entry retains the CDR3 DNA only, 42 bases that are in frame from base 1. At the junction V is shortened by 4 bases and J by 1 base; bases outside the gene matches: 2. The CDR3 regions of human TCRbeta chains were analyzed by immunosequencing. In the original analysis: Repertoire TCRs were checked for matches against a reference library of SARS-CoV-2-specific TCRs that had been generated using the MIRA antigen-specificity platform. Breadth was defined as the fraction of unique TCRs that were SARS-CoV-2-associated, and depth was defined as the fraction of total T cells that were SARS-CoV-2-associated. Using the MIRA data, each spike-specific TCR was mapped to the spike region that the TCR reacts to and placed in a CD4 or CD8 class. Log10-transformed breadth and depth values were compared by one-way ANOVA with Sidak's multiple comparisons tests. TCRdb retrieved this table from immuneACCESS and kept in-frame rearrangements only. Not all clones are present; in checked studies, unresolved V genes account for under half, and no reason is known for the remainder. V and J calls and clone size follow that table, whereas D and trimming were derived from the DNA. The sample records fewer than 110,000 clones, around 91% of which are singletons. The top ten hold over 40% of the sample.

In the paper's terms, the time point label means: baseline before first vaccination. Samples from vaccinated people were obtained from the UK trials COV001 and COV002, which included a single-blind randomized controlled phase 2/3 trial of AZD1222 (ChAdOx1 nCoV-19) in healthy adults. For TCRbeta chain sequencing, PBMC samples from trial participants were taken at day 0 and at day 28 after the second dose. This clone was seen only once. Its antigen is not yet known. No per-base quality is available; no much larger clone lies one base away. The chain employs TRBV5-1 and TRBJ1-1; 9 bases in between match TRBD1. This sequence was found in an adult in good health. The material was peripheral blood, obtained on day 0 of AZD1222 vaccination. The CDR3 region: CASSGGQGNTEAFF. The bases are TGCGCCAGCAGCGGGGGACAGGGGAACACTGAAGCTTTCTTT.